This T cell receptor (beta chain) emerged from a study of T cell responses to AZD1222 COVID-19 vaccine. The study, taken as a whole, reports: Receipt of two AZD1222 doses was followed by a rise in Spike-specific TCR breadth and depth.

A word on this clone: Its specificity is not known.

Germline V lookup: CDR1 MNHEY, CDR2 SVGAGI. CDR3 length: 14 residues. Trimming took 5 bases from V and 3 from J, leaving 13 bases between them. The method was immunoSEQ multiplex PCR; TCRdb's version includes in-frame clones alone and lacks a portion of them. The sample holds about 49,000 clones, 65% to 80% seen once. The chain couples TRBV6-5 to TRBJ2-5; D might be TRBD2 (5 bases). The sample in question was peripheral blood, obtained on day 0 of MenACWY control vaccination. This receptor was obtained from an adult in good health. DNA for the CDR3: TGTGCCAGCAGTAGGCAGCGGAGCGAAGAGACCCAGTACTTC. This encodes CASSRQRSEETQYF.